The source of this TCR beta chain is a study of cytomegalovirus exposure and HLA in healthy donors. Study-wide results and limits: In terms of immune exposure information, only CMV serostatus was available. In a later analysis, parvovirus B19, influenza, CMV and Epstein-Barr virus appeared linked to several top co-occurrence clusters. Most of the TCR beta V segments (in an earlier analysis) were productive either about 87% or about 30% of the time.

Between the trimmed V and J ends, which lost 5 bases and 7 bases, there was a span of 12 bases. The germline gives CDR1 LNHNV, CDR2 YYDKDF (reference sequence). The CDR3 loop spans 13 amino acids. In the PCR, 60 Vbeta and 13 Jbeta primers were used. Profiled with immunoSEQ multiplex PCR; TCRdb holds only in-frame clones, not every one. The data show some 110,000 clones, 60% to 85% seen once. As to this clone: Its target is not known.

The chain employs TRBV15 and TRBJ2-1; weak D call: TRBD2 (5 bases). Sequenced input: PBMCs. The receptor was isolated from a male donor in good health and CMV-seronegative. CDR3 region: CATSDGGWNEQFF. For the CDR3, the DNA is TGTGCCACCAGCGATGGCGGGTGGAATGAGCAGTTCTTC.